A selection of T cell receptor beta chains follows, all from one sample in a study of breast tumors, draining lymph nodes, adjacent tissues. One entry per CDR3 protein, called by TCRdb with MiXCR from the multiplex PCR reads. The sample has some 170,000 distinct CDR3 sequences, more than 25% seen once; the top ten hold approximately 3.9%. The specimen sequenced was axillary lymph node tissue. These receptors originate from a female donor with breast cancer. Some clones in this sample may be carry-over from other donors' samples. CDR3s include the opening cysteine and the closing phenylalanine or tryptophan. The order of the fields is J gene, D gene, clone size, V gene, CDR3 DNA, CDR3 protein. D genes are given only for firm matches. Expanded clones are given a class, and other clones once, few, many or no size at all.

TRBJ2-1 | TRBD2 | . | TRBV7-6 | TGTGCCAGCAGCCTAGAGGCCAGGACTAGCGGGAGAAGGAATGAGCAGTTCTTC | CASSLEARTSGRRNEQFF
TRBJ2-7 | . | many | TRBV5-6 | TGTGCCAGCAGCTTGCCGGGAGTCCCCCACGAGCAGTACTTC | CASSLPGVPHEQYF
TRBJ1-1 | . | . | TRBV5-5 | TGTGCCAGCAGCTTGGACGCCCTACGGTATGTTGAAGCTTTCTTT | CASSLDALRYVEAFF
TRBJ2-6 | TRBD2 | . | TRBV9 | TGTGCCAGCAGTAGCGGGGGAAGGGGCTCTGGGGCCAACGTCCTGACTTTC | CASSSGGRGSGANVLTF
TRBJ2-5 | . | many | TRBV6-2/TRBV6-3 | TGTGCCAGCAGTTACGTGCGGATTCAAGAGACCCAGTACTTC | CASSYVRIQETQYF
TRBJ1-2 | . | many | TRBV5-6 | TGTGCCAGCAGCCGGACAGACGGCTACACCTTC | CASSRTDGYTF
TRBJ2-1 | . | . | TRBV9 | TGTGCCAGCAGCGTAGCGCGGGGACGAAATGAGCAGTTCTTC | CASSVARGRNEQFF
TRBJ1-5 | . | . | TRBV10-3 | TGTGCCATCAGTGATATGGGATTAGGTCAGCCCCAGCATTTT | CAISDMGLGQPQHF
TRBJ2-5 | TRBD2 | . | TRBV19 | TGTGCCAGTAATATATCTGGCGGGAGGGGGGAGACCCAGTACTTC | CASNISGGRGETQYF
TRBJ1-4 | TRBD1 | few | TRBV7-9 | TGTGCCAGCAGCGAACGCAGGGGGCCGGCTAATAAAAAACTGGTTTTT | CASSERRGPANKKLVF
TRBJ1-5 | TRBD1 | many | TRBV24-1 | TGTGCCACCAGTGATAATGGACAGGGCAGGGGCAATCAGCCCCAGCATTTT | CATSDNGQGRGNQPQHF
TRBJ1-2 | TRBD1 | . | TRBV25-1 | TGTGCCAGCAGCTTGGCCGTCCGGACAGGACTTGAGGGTAACTATGGCTGCACCTTC | CASSLAVRTGLEGNYGCTF
TRBJ1-3 | . | many | TRBV29-1 | TGCAGCTTTCCACGAGCAAGCTCTGGAAACACCATATATTTT | CSFPRASSGNTIYF
TRBJ2-5 | . | . | TRBV2 | TGTGCCAGCAGTGAAGCGGCTAGTTTAGAGACCCAGTACTTC | CASSEAASLETQYF
TRBJ1-2 | TRBD1 | many | TRBV12-5 | TGTGCTAGTGAATACCGGACAGGATATGGCTACACCTTC | CASEYRTGYGYTF
TRBJ1-5 | . | many | TRBV19 | TGTGCCAGTAGTAAGGGCAATCAGCCCCAGCATTTT | CASSKGNQPQHF
TRBJ1-2 | . | many | TRBV28 | TGTGCCAGCAGGGGGGTTAGGGAGAGCTATGGCTACACCTTC | CASRGVRESYGYTF
TRBJ2-1 | . | . | TRBV10-3 | TGTGCCATCAGTGAGGGCTTCAATGAGCAGTTCTTC | CAISEGFNEQFF
TRBJ1-5 | . | . | TRBV19 | TGTGCCAGTAGTAATCGAGCATCATCAAGCGAGCATTTT | CASSNRASSSEHF
TRBJ1-3 | . | . | TRBV6-5 | TGTGCCAGCAGTCACTCGCCCGGGGCCTCTGGAAACACCATATATTTT | CASSHSPGASGNTIYF
TRBJ1-3 | . | many | TRBV7-2 | TGTGCCAGCAGCTTAGCAGGGGCGTCTGGAAACACCATATATTTT | CASSLAGASGNTIYF
TRBJ2-7 | . | many | TRBV7-2 | TGTGCCAGCAGCCCCGAGGGGGGAACCTACGAGCAGTACTTC | CASSPEGGTYEQYF
TRBJ2-3 | TRBD2 | . | TRBV10-1 | TGCGCCAGTCGAGCGGGAGAGACCATAGATACGCAGTATTTT | CASRAGETIDTQYF
TRBJ1-1 | . | . | TRBV7-9 | TGTGCCCGCATCCCGGGGACTGAAGCTTTCTTT | CARIPGTEAFF
TRBJ2-7 | . | . | TRBV20-1 | TGCAGTGTGCCAGCCGGCCCCTACGAGCAGTACTTC | CSVPAGPYEQYF
TRBJ2-3 | TRBD2 | . | TRBV5-1 | TGCGCCAGCAGCTTGGCCCCTAGCGGGGGCCTAGCAGATACGCAGTATTTT | CASSLAPSGGLADTQYF
TRBJ1-5 | . | many | TRBV20-1 | TGCAGTGCTAGAGGACTTAAACCCTATAGCAATCAGCCCCAGCATTTT | CSARGLKPYSNQPQHF